The entry below describes one T cell receptor (beta chain). This clonotype was seen only a few times. It lacks a known antigen. The sample holds no much larger clone one base away, and base qualities are not on file. Every donor in the study was a healthy Caucasian. The data are from a study of identical twins (dated by TCRdb to between 2015 and 2016). Looking at the study overall: To test whether fetal clonotypes persist, the study used deep sequencing on TCR alpha and beta repertoires from monozygotic twins, unrelated adults of various ages, and cord blood. To rule out contamination, replicate twin experiments were performed at different times with different library preparation protocols. Paper-wide results and their limitations: The excess sharing between twins in beta out-of-frame sequences was weaker because fewer shared sequences reduced the signal-to-noise ratio. Out-of-frame TCR alpha sharing in monozygotic twins was systematically underestimated by recombination models, whereas sharing between unrelated individuals was in agreement with the recombination models. Zero-insertion analyses could be partly confounded by invariant T cells such as MAIT and iNKT, although diverse VJ usage argued against such confounding for most clonotypes. Fewer insertions were carried by abundant cord blood beta clonotypes, a similar but weaker trend appeared in young adult naive repertoires, and no such trend appeared in memory repertoires. Because the same donors could not be followed over many years, the conclusions depended on cross-sectional statistical analysis. Out-of-frame TCR alpha sequences shared between twins showed an excess of low generation-probability sequences compared with coincidental sharing between unrelated individuals.

Taken from the germline V gene, the CDR1 and CDR2 loops are KGHSH and LQKENI. Including the terminal cysteine and phenylalanine, the CDR3 comprises 16 residues. Only the CDR3 DNA stays, 48 bases, in frame from base 1. V is shortened by 6 bases, J by 7 bases, and the region joining them spans 23 bases. To prepare the library, 5' RACE was applied. Sequencing took place on an Illumina HiSeq 2000. A universal primer binding site was added through template switching, and the final cDNA carried a unique molecular identifier so that TCR cDNA molecules could be counted accurately. Specific primers in the conserved constant-segment region were used to synthesize first-strand cDNA for the TCR alpha and beta chains. To control for contamination, each cDNA library was double barcoded with a SMART-Mk sample barcode plus Illumina barcodes. TruSeq adapter sequences, together with Illumina sample barcodes, were added in two successive PCR steps. TCR alpha and beta cDNA libraries were sequenced on the Illumina HiSeq platform with custom primers. In the original analysis: MiGEC was used to process raw reads and extract unique molecular identifiers, and MiXCR was used to find CDR3 positions. Recombination models were inferred per individual with the repgenHMM and IGoR tools using an EM algorithm. Shared clonotype analysis was performed with the tcR package in R, normalizing sharing by the product of cloneset sizes. To study raw recombination free of thymic and clonal selection effects, out-of-frame nonproductive sequences were analyzed. TCRdb reprocessing: public reads trimmed at Q25 with fastp, clones called with MiXCR, in-frame beta chains kept. Rows merge per CDR3 protein into single entries with the most common DNA and genes. None of the V and J calls come from the authors' own analysis; TCRdb made them. Within this sample are 1.5 million to 2 million distinct CDR3 sequences, with more than 30% of them counted one time only. The ten largest clones add up to about 0.27% of the sample.

The rearrangement joined TRBV18 to TRBJ2-3; D gene: possibly TRBD2, on 6 matching bases. Sequences were obtained from cord blood. The receptor was derived from a newborn girl in good health. CDR3 sequence: CASSLSTSRIRNTQYF. The base sequence is TGTGCCAGCTCGCTGAGTACTAGCAGAATAAGGAATACGCAGTATTTT.